This TCR beta chain derives from a study of early T cells in non-severe SARS-CoV-2 infection. Study details: From unsorted whole blood, bulk RNA was sequenced, and the chains remained unpaired. General study results and limits: VDJdb matching, biased toward anti-spike CD8 responses, missed private and CD4 specificities.

J gave up 3 bases and V 4 bases, and 4 bases lay outside the gene matches. Germline assignment: CDR1 LNHDA and CDR2 SQIVND (reference sequence). This CDR3 contains 15 residues. This clonotype was recorded at least ten times. No antigen is known for it. Researchers tagged individual cDNA molecules with unique molecular identifiers. TCRdb reanalysed the 5' RACE reads using MiXCR and keeps one entry per CDR3 protein. The table records some 38,000 distinct CDR3 sequences, 5.5% of them present only once. V gene TRBV19 combines with J gene TRBJ2-5, with 11 bases aligning to TRBD1. This receptor was identified in an adult who was a healthcare worker with PCR-confirmed SARS-CoV-2 infection or an uninfected control (not recorded which). The sample in question was whole blood, obtained at baseline. This CDR3 is CASSTPGQGEETQYF. Written as DNA, the CDR3 is TGTGCCAGTAGTACCCCGGGACAGGGGGAAGAGACCCAGTACTTC.